The entry that follows covers one T cell receptor beta chain sequence. Libraries were prepared by immunoSEQ multiplex PCR; TCRdb keeps only in-frame clonotypes and omits some of them. The sample holds roughly 110,000 clones, 85% to 95% seen once. This record belongs to a study of T cell changes during pregnancy in multiple sclerosis. The source of this sequence is a female donor in good health, enrolled as a control in a pregnancy study. This material consisted of peripheral blood, taken in the third trimester of pregnancy.

This CDR3 reads CASSVDVGQGSREQYF. As DNA, the CDR3 is TGTGCCAGCAGCGTAGATGTAGGACAGGGTAGTCGCGAGCAGTACTTC. V usage is TRBV9 and J usage is TRBJ2-7, with 8 nucleotides matching TRBD1. The CDR3 loop spans 16 amino acids. Per the germline V gene, CDR1 is SGDLS and CDR2 is YYNGEE. The J segment lost 6 bases and the V segment lost 0 bases, leaving 11 bases of the junction unmatched.